This T cell receptor beta chain was observed in a study of post-analysis software for immune sequencing data. Overall study context: Disease trajectories encompassed relapsing-remitting, secondary progressive and progressive-relapsing multiple sclerosis.

The table lists this clonotype with a few counts. Antigen unknown. Overall study results and limits: Co-batched samples clustered tightly together by F measure. The study found significantly lower normalized Chao1 diversity in multiple sclerosis patients than in controls. Among a few TRBV segments more frequent in patients than controls were TRBV5-6, TRBV5-1 and TRBV20-1.

Trimming pared 0 bases from V and 5 bases from J, leaving 14 bases between. The CDR3 is made up of 17 amino acids. Germline V lookup: CDR1 LNHNV, CDR2 YYDKDF (reference sequence). cDNA libraries for TCR beta contained unique molecular identifiers. TCRdb passed the PCR reads through MiXCR, listing each CDR3 protein once. Here the sample spans about 210,000 distinct CDR3 sequences, about 30% being singletons. The chain has TRBV15 and TRBJ1-6; D not certain. The sequence came from a girl aged 2 to 17 with multiple sclerosis. Sequencing used blood. DNA of the CDR3: TGTGCCACCAGCAGAGACTTTCCGGGGTATGATAATTCACCCCTCCACTTT. Translating it yields CATSRDFPGYDNSPLHF.